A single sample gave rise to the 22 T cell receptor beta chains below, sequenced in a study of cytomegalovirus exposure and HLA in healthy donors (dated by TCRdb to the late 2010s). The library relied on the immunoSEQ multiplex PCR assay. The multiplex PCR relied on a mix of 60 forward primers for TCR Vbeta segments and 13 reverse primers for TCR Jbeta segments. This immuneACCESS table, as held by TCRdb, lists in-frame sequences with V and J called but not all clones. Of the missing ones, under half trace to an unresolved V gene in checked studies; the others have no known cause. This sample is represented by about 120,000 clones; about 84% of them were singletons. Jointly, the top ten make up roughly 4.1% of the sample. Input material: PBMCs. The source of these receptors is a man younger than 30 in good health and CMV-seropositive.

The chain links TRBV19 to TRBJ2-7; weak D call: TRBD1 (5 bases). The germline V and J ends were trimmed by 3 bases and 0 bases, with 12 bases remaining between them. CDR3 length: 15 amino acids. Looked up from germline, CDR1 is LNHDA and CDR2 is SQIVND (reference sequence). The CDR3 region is CASSIFQGSSYEQYF. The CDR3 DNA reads TGTGCCAGTAGTATTTTCCAGGGTAGCTCCTACGAGCAGTACTTC.

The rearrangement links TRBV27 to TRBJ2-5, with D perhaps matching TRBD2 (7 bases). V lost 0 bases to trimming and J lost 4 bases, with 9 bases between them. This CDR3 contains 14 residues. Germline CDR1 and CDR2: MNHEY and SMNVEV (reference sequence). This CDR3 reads CASSLSRGLETQYF. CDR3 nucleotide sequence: TGTGCCAGCAGTTTATCGCGGGGGCTAGAGACCCAGTACTTC.

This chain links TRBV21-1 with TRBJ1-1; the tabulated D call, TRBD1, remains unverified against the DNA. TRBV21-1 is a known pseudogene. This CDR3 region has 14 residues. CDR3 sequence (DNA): TGTGCCGGACCCCACCACAGGGGAAACACTGAAGCTTTCTTT. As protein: CAGPHHRGNTEAFF.

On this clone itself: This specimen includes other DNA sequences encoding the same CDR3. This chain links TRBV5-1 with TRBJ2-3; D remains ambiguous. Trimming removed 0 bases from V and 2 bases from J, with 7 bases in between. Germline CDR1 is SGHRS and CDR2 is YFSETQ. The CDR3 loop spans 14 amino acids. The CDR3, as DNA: TGCGCCAGCAGCTTGGGTAGTCTCACAGATACGCAGTATTTT. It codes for CASSLGSLTDTQYF.

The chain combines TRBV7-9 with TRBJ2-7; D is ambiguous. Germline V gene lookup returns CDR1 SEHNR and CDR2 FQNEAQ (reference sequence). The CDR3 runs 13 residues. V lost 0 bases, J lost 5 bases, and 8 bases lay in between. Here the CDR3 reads CASSLAGSNEQYF. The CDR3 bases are TGTGCCAGCAGCTTAGCGGGCTCAAACGAGCAGTACTTC.

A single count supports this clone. Here the CDR3 reads CASSLEGGPGANVLTF. The CDR3 nucleotides read TGTGCCAGCAGCTTAGAGGGCGGGCCTGGGGCCAACGTCCTGACTTTC. The chain carries TRBV11-2 and TRBJ2-6; possible D gene TRBD2, 5 bases. CDR1 is SGHAT and CDR2 is FQNNGV in the germline V gene. The V end was cut by 0 bases, the J end by 2 bases, with 8 bases between. The CDR3 runs 16 residues.

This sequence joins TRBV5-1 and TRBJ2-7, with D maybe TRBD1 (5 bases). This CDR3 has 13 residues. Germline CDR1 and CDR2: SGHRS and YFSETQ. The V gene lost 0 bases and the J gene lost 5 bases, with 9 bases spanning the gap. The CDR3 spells CASSLEPRDEQYF. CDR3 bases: TGCGCCAGCAGCTTGGAGCCCAGGGACGAGCAGTACTTC. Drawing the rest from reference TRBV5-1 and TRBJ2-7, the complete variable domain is KAGVTQTPRYLIKTRGQQVTLSCSPISGHRSVSWYQQTPGQGLQFLFEYFSETQRNKGNFPGRFSGRQFSNSRSEMNVSTLELGDSALYLCASSLEPRDEQYFGPGTRLTVT.

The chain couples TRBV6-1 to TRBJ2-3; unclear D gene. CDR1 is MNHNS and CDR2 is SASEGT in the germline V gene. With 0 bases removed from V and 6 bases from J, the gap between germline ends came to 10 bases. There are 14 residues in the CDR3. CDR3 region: CASSEAGGGDTQYF. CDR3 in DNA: TGTGCCAGCAGTGAAGCCGGCGGTGGGGATACGCAGTATTTT.

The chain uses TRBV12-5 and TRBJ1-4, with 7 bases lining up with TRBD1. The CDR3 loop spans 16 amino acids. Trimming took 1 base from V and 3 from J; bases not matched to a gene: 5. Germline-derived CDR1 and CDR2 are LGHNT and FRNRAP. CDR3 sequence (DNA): TGTGCTAGTGGTTTGGCCGTGACAGGGTCTAATGAAAAACTGTTTTTT. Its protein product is CASGLAVTGSNEKLFF.

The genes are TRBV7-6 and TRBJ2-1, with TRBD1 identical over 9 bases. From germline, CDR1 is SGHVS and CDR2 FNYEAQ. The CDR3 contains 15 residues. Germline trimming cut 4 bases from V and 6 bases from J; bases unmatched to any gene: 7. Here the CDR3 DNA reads TGTGCCAGCAGCTCGGGACAGGGCGTCACCAATGAGCAGTTCTTC. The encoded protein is CASSSGQGVTNEQFF.

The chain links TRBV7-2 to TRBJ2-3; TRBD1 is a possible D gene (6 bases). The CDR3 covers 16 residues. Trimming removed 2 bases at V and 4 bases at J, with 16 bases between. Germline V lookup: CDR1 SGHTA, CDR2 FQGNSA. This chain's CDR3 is CASSLYAQGGADTQYF. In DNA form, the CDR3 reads TGTGCCAGCAGCTTATACGCACAGGGTGGGGCAGATACGCAGTATTTT.

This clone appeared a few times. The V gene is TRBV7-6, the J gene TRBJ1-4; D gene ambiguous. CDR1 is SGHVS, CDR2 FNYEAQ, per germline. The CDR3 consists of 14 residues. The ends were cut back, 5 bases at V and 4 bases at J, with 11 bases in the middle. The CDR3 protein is CASSQNVNNEKLFF. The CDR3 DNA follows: TGTGCCAGCAGCCAGAATGTGAATAATGAAAAACTGTTTTTT.

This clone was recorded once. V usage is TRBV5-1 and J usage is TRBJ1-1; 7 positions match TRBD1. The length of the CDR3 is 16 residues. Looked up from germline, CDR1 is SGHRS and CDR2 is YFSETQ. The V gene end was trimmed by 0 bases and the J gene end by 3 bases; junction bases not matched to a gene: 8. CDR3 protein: CASSLGGTARYTEAFF. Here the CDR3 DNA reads TGCGCCAGCAGCTTGGGGGGGACAGCCCGTTACACTGAAGCTTTCTTT.

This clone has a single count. The CDR3 loop reads CASSLVTARSPLHF. The CDR3 DNA reads as TGTGCCAGCAGCTTAGTGACAGCTCGCTCACCCCTCCACTTT. The J gene is TRBJ1-6, the V gene TRBV7-2; a possible D gene is TRBD1 (5 bases). The ends were cut back, 1 base at V and 10 bases at J, with 11 bases in the middle. Germline V gives CDR1 SGHTA, CDR2 FQGNSA. The CDR3 is 14 residues long.

The CDR3 protein is CASSLSFVRDTQYF. CDR3 bases: TGTGCCAGCAGCTTGTCCTTTGTCCGTGATACGCAGTATTTT. This chain connects TRBV5-6 to TRBJ2-3, with no clear D. There are 14 residues in the CDR3. Germline values: CDR1 SGHDT, CDR2 YYEEEE. Between the trimmed V and J ends, which lost 1 base and 6 bases, there was a span of 12 bases.

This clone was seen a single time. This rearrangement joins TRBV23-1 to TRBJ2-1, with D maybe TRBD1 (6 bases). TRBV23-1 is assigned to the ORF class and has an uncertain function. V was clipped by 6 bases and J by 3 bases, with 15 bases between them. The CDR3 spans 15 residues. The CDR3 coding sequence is TGCGCCAGCAGCACAGGGATACAGGGCTACAATGAGCAGTTCTTC. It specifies CASSTGIQGYNEQFF.

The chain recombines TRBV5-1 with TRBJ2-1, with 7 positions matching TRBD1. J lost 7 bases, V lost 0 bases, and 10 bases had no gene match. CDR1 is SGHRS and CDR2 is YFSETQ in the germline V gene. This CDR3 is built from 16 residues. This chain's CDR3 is CASSLGQGASLNEQFF. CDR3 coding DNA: TGCGCCAGCAGCTTGGGACAGGGAGCGAGTCTAAATGAGCAGTTCTTC.

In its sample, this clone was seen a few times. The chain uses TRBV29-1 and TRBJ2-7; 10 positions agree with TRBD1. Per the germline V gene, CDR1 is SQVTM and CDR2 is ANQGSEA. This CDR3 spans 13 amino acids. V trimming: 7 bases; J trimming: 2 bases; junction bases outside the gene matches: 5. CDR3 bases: TGCAGCGCCAGGACAGGGGGACCCTACGAGCAGTACTTC. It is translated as CSARTGGPYEQYF.

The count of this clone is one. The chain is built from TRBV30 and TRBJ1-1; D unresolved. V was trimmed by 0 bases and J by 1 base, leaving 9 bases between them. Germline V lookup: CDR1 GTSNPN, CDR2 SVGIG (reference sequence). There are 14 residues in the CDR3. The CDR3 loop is CAWSVLSENTEAFF. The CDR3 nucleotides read TGTGCCTGGAGTGTACTATCAGAGAACACTGAAGCTTTCTTT.

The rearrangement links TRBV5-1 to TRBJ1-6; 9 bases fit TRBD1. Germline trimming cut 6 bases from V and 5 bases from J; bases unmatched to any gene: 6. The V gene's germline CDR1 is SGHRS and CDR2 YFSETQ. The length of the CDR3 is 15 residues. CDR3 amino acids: CASNPQGANNSPLHF. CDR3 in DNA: TGCGCCAGCAATCCACAGGGGGCGAATAATTCACCCCTCCACTTT.

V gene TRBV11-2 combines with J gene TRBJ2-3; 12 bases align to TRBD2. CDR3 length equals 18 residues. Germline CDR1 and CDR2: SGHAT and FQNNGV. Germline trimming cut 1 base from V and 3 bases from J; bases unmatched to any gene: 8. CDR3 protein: CASSLGASGGARTDTQYF. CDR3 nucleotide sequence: TGTGCCAGCAGCTTAGGAGCTAGCGGGGGGGCGAGGACAGATACGCAGTATTTT.

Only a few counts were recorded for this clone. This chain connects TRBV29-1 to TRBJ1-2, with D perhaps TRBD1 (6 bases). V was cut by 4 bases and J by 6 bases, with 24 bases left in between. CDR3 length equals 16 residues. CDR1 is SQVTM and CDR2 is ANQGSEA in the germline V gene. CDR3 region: CSVGQQGPALPDGYTF. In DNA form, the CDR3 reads TGCAGCGTTGGACAACAGGGACCAGCTCTCCCCGATGGCTACACCTTC.